These T cell receptor beta chains were read from a single sample in a study of T cell responses to AZD1222 COVID-19 vaccine. Sequencing was performed with immunoSEQ multiplex PCR; in TCRdb, only in-frame clones are kept and a portion is missing. The sample has 120,000 or so clones; around 87% are singletons. The sample in question was peripheral blood, obtained on day 0 of AZD1222 vaccination. The receptor source for this set is an adult in good health. Each CDR3 is given with its conserved first and last residue. The D gene is left open where the match is weak. Clone size is not always given. Where it is, it says once, few, many or a class for expanded clones.

v_gene: TRBV3-1/TRBV3-2
j_gene: TRBJ1-2
abundance: NA
d_gene: NA
CDR3nt: TGTGCCAGCAGCCCCGGGCCCGGGACCTCGGATGGCTACACCTTC
CDR3aa: CASSPGPGTSDGYTF

v_gene: TRBV27
j_gene: TRBJ2-7
abundance: NA
d_gene: TRBD2
CDR3nt: TGTGCCAGCAGTTTATCTATCGGACTAGCCTCCTACGAGCAGTACTTC
CDR3aa: CASSLSIGLASYEQYF

v_gene: TRBV9
j_gene: TRBJ2-5
abundance: once
d_gene: TRBD2
CDR3nt: TGTGCCAGCAGTATCCCTGGGAGGCGGGGGGGCCCCCAAGAGACCCAGTACTTC
CDR3aa: CASSIPGRRGGPQETQYF

v_gene: TRBV18
j_gene: TRBJ1-2
abundance: NA
d_gene: NA
CDR3nt: TGTGCCAGCTCATCTCTCTCCCAGGGGCTGACGCACTATGGCTACACCTTC
CDR3aa: CASSSLSQGLTHYGYTF

v_gene: TRBV5-1
j_gene: TRBJ1-3
abundance: NA
d_gene: NA
CDR3nt: TGCGCCAGCAGCTTGGATGGAGGTCAAGGAAACACCATATATTTT
CDR3aa: CASSLDGGQGNTIYF

v_gene: TRBV29-1
j_gene: TRBJ2-1
abundance: NA
d_gene: TRBD2
CDR3nt: TGCAGCGTTGTCGGTTTGGCGGGAGTAGGTGGGGGAGGCTACAATGAGCAGTTCTTC
CDR3aa: CSVVGLAGVGGGGYNEQFF

v_gene: TRBV28
j_gene: TRBJ1-4
abundance: NA
d_gene: TRBD1
CDR3nt: TGTGCCAGCAGGGGGACAGGGGGCCCTAATGAAAAACTGTTTTTT
CDR3aa: CASRGTGGPNEKLFF

v_gene: TRBV30
j_gene: TRBJ2-2
abundance: NA
d_gene: NA
CDR3nt: TGTGCCTGGAGTAAATATTCAGAGGCCGGGGAGCTGTTTTTT
CDR3aa: CAWSKYSEAGELFF

v_gene: TRBV7-9
j_gene: TRBJ2-3
abundance: once
d_gene: NA
CDR3nt: TGTGCCAGCAGCACCATACAGGGATCCACAGATACGCAGTATTTT
CDR3aa: CASSTIQGSTDTQYF

v_gene: TRBV9
j_gene: TRBJ1-2
abundance: NA
d_gene: NA
CDR3nt: TGTGCCAGCAGCCCAGAAGGGACGGAAAACTATGGCTACACCTTC
CDR3aa: CASSPEGTENYGYTF

v_gene: TRBV11-2
j_gene: TRBJ2-7
abundance: NA
d_gene: TRBD2
CDR3nt: TGTGCCAGCAGCTTTGGACTAGGAGGCGAGCAGTACTTC
CDR3aa: CASSFGLGGEQYF

v_gene: TRBV29-1
j_gene: TRBJ1-2
abundance: NA
d_gene: NA
CDR3nt: TGCAGTGTCGCGGCTTTATATGGCTACACCTTC
CDR3aa: CSVAALYGYTF

v_gene: TRBV5-4
j_gene: TRBJ2-3
abundance: NA
d_gene: NA
CDR3nt: TGTGCCAGCAGCCTTGGGGGGTGGGGCACAGATACGCAGTATTTT
CDR3aa: CASSLGGWGTDTQYF

v_gene: TRBV28
j_gene: TRBJ1-6
abundance: NA
d_gene: NA
CDR3nt: TGTGCCACTAGATTAAAGGGAGGCCAGGGCATGGATAATTCACCCCTCCACTTT
CDR3aa: CATRLKGGQGMDNSPLHF

v_gene: TRBV5-4
j_gene: TRBJ2-2
abundance: NA
d_gene: TRBD2
CDR3nt: TGTGCCAGCAGCTCTGGGACTAGGGCCGGGGAGCTGTTTTTT
CDR3aa: CASSSGTRAGELFF

v_gene: TRBV29-1
j_gene: TRBJ2-1
abundance: once
d_gene: NA
CDR3nt: TGCAGCGTTAATCAGGGCTCCTACAATGAGCAGTTCTTC
CDR3aa: CSVNQGSYNEQFF

v_gene: TRBV20-1
j_gene: TRBJ2-3
abundance: NA
d_gene: NA
CDR3nt: TGCAGTGCCTCCCGAGATACGCAGTATTTT
CDR3aa: CSASRDTQYF

v_gene: TRBV11-1
j_gene: TRBJ1-5
abundance: NA
d_gene: NA
CDR3nt: TGTGCCAGCAGCTTAGGGCAGGCCCAGCCCCAGCATTTT
CDR3aa: CASSLGQAQPQHF

v_gene: TRBV14
j_gene: TRBJ1-2
abundance: NA
d_gene: TRBD1
CDR3nt: TGTGCCAGCAGCCAAACAGGGGGGACCTATGGCTACACCTTC
CDR3aa: CASSQTGGTYGYTF

v_gene: TRBV28
j_gene: TRBJ1-5
abundance: NA
d_gene: TRBD1
CDR3nt: TGTGCCAGCACCGGGACAGGGGGTGATCAGCCCCAGCATTTT
CDR3aa: CASTGTGGDQPQHF

v_gene: TRBV7-9
j_gene: TRBJ2-3
abundance: NA
d_gene: TRBD2
CDR3nt: TGTGCCAGCAGCTTAGCAGCGGGGGCAAGCACAGATACGCAGTATTTT
CDR3aa: CASSLAAGASTDTQYF

v_gene: TRBV20-1
j_gene: TRBJ2-1
abundance: NA
d_gene: TRBD2
CDR3nt: TGCAGTGCTAGTGTGGGGGGGAGTAATGAGCAGTTCTTC
CDR3aa: CSASVGGSNEQFF

v_gene: TRBV5-8
j_gene: TRBJ2-3
abundance: NA
d_gene: NA
CDR3nt: TGTGCCAGCAGCATAGTCGGGGTGAATACGCAGTATTTT
CDR3aa: CASSIVGVNTQYF

v_gene: TRBV5-6
j_gene: TRBJ2-7
abundance: NA
d_gene: NA
CDR3nt: TGTGCCAGCAGCCCGGACCGATCCTACGAGCAGTACTTC
CDR3aa: CASSPDRSYEQYF

v_gene: TRBV5-1
j_gene: TRBJ2-2
abundance: NA
d_gene: TRBD1
CDR3nt: TGCGCCAGCAGCATACAGGGGTGGGAAGCCGGGGAGCTGTTTTTT
CDR3aa: CASSIQGWEAGELFF

v_gene: TRBV10-1
j_gene: TRBJ1-1
abundance: NA
d_gene: NA
CDR3nt: TGCGCCAGCAGTGAGTCTTGGGCGACGGGCACTGAAGCTTTCTTT
CDR3aa: CASSESWATGTEAFF

v_gene: TRBV4-3
j_gene: TRBJ1-2
abundance: NA
d_gene: NA
CDR3nt: TGCGCCAGCAGCAAGACCCGGGGGGACTATGGCTACACCTTC
CDR3aa: CASSKTRGDYGYTF

v_gene: TRBV2
j_gene: TRBJ1-5
abundance: NA
d_gene: NA
CDR3nt: TGTGCCAGCAGTGAATCGACATCGGATCAGCCCCAGCATTTT
CDR3aa: CASSESTSDQPQHF

v_gene: TRBV19
j_gene: TRBJ2-3
abundance: NA
d_gene: TRBD2
CDR3nt: TGTGCCAGTAGCGACGAGGGACTAGCGGGAGCAGATACGCAGTATTTT
CDR3aa: CASSDEGLAGADTQYF

v_gene: TRBV9
j_gene: TRBJ2-7
abundance: NA
d_gene: NA
CDR3nt: TGTGCCAGCAGCGTAGAACAGGGCCACTCCTACGAGCAGTACTTC
CDR3aa: CASSVEQGHSYEQYF

v_gene: TRBV3-1/TRBV3-2
j_gene: TRBJ2-1
abundance: NA
d_gene: NA
CDR3nt: TGTGCCAGCAGCCACGCCTTCGTTACAACCGAGCAGTTCTTC
CDR3aa: CASSHAFVTTEQFF

v_gene: TRBV3-1/TRBV3-2
j_gene: TRBJ2-1
abundance: NA
d_gene: NA
CDR3nt: TGTGCCAGCAGGCACCACTATGAGCAGTTCTTC
CDR3aa: CASRHHYEQFF

v_gene: TRBV24-1
j_gene: TRBJ2-3
abundance: NA
d_gene: TRBD1
CDR3nt: TGTGCCACCAGTGGTTTCCGGGACAGGAGCACAGATACGCAGTATTTT
CDR3aa: CATSGFRDRSTDTQYF

v_gene: TRBV4-3
j_gene: TRBJ2-3
abundance: once
d_gene: NA
CDR3nt: TGCGCCACCCCAACAGTTCCGTCCCAGATCGCAGATACGCAGTATTTT
CDR3aa: CATPTVPSQIADTQYF

v_gene: TRBV3-1/TRBV3-2
j_gene: TRBJ1-1
abundance: NA
d_gene: NA
CDR3nt: TGTGCCAGCAGCCAAAGGGAGACTGAAGCTTTCTTT
CDR3aa: CASSQRETEAFF

v_gene: TRBV24-1
j_gene: TRBJ1-1
abundance: NA
d_gene: NA
CDR3nt: TGTGCCACCAGTGATAGCATGAACACTGAAGCTTTCTTT
CDR3aa: CATSDSMNTEAFF

v_gene: TRBV11-3
j_gene: TRBJ2-1
abundance: NA
d_gene: NA
CDR3nt: TGTGCCAGCAGATATACCGGGGCTAACAATGAGCAGTTCTTC
CDR3aa: CASRYTGANNEQFF

v_gene: TRBV12-3/TRBV12-4
j_gene: TRBJ1-4
abundance: few
d_gene: NA
CDR3nt: TGTGCCAGCAGTTTCTTGGAGAGTTTGAAACTGTTTTTT
CDR3aa: CASSFLESLKLFF

v_gene: TRBV7-3
j_gene: TRBJ1-1
abundance: NA
d_gene: NA
CDR3nt: TGTGCCAGCAGCTTAAAGGCCCTTGGGGCCAGTCGATGGGCGAACACTGAAGCTTTCTTT
CDR3aa: CASSLKALGASRWANTEAFF

v_gene: TRBV11-2
j_gene: TRBJ1-2
abundance: NA
d_gene: NA
CDR3nt: TGTGCCAGCAGCTTAGCCGTCAGGGGTCCTGGCTACACCTTC
CDR3aa: CASSLAVRGPGYTF

v_gene: TRBV19
j_gene: TRBJ2-2
abundance: NA
d_gene: NA
CDR3nt: TGTGCCAGTAAGGAGGGGGCCTCCTCCGGGGAGCTGTTTTTT
CDR3aa: CASKEGASSGELFF

v_gene: TRBV19
j_gene: TRBJ1-5
abundance: NA
d_gene: NA
CDR3nt: TGTGCCAGTAGTATGGAGGGGACTAATCAGCCCCAGCATTTT
CDR3aa: CASSMEGTNQPQHF